These 7 T cell receptor beta chains share one sample of origin, sequenced in a study of breast tumors, draining lymph nodes, adjacent tissues (dated by TCRdb to the mid-2010s). Lymph node samples came from the axillary draining lymph nodes of breast cancer patients. To prepare the library, multiplex PCR was applied. Data came from an Illumina HiSeq 2000. TCRdb trimmed public reads at Q25 via fastp, called clones via MiXCR and kept in-frame beta chains. Rows with a matching CDR3 protein are joined into one entry that keeps the most common DNA and genes. This sample has some 150,000 distinct CDR3 sequences in its table, and 20% to 25% of those were observed once. The top ten hold roughly 2.7% of the sample. Sequenced: axillary lymph node tissue. These receptors all stem from a female donor with breast cancer. Some clones in this sample may be carry-over from other donors' samples.

The table lists this clonotype with many counts. The J gene is TRBJ2-1, the V gene TRBV11-3; 8 bases align to TRBD2. Germline V gene lookup returns CDR1 SGHNT and CDR2 YENEEA. CDR3 length: 16 residues. V was clipped by 5 bases and J by 1 base; unmatched bases: 7. CDR3 protein: CASSPRAGASYNEQFF. For the CDR3, the DNA is TGTGCCAGCAGCCCCAGAGCGGGAGCATCCTACAATGAGCAGTTCTTC.

This chain joins TRBV3-1 and TRBJ2-5; D is perhaps TRBD2 (7 bases). Trimming stripped 2 bases from V and 4 bases from J, with 17 bases between. Germline CDR1 LGHDT, CDR2 YNNKEL (reference sequence). This CDR3 has 16 amino acids. In DNA, the CDR3 is TGTGCCAGCAGCCAATCGTCTAGCGGAGGGGGAGAGACCCAGTACTTC. This codes for CASSQSSSGGGETQYF.

Note on this clonotype: It may be a read error: a sequence one base away is much more abundant. The genes are TRBV7-2 and TRBJ2-1, with TRBD2 matching 8 bases. Germline V lookup: CDR1 SGHTA, CDR2 FQGNSA. V lost 0 bases to trimming and J lost 5 bases; unmatched junction nucleotides: 9. The CDR3 extends over 17 amino acids. The CDR3 DNA reads as TGTGCCAGCAGCTTAGCGTCACCAGCGGGAGTGCACAATGAGCAGTTCTTC. Protein: CASSLASPAGVHNEQFF.

This chain joins TRBV28 and TRBJ2-7; D perhaps matches TRBD2 (6 bases). Between the trimmed V and J ends, which lost 3 bases and 3 bases, there was a span of 18 bases. CDR1 is MDHEN, CDR2 SYDVKM, per germline. The CDR3 covers 16 residues. The CDR3 reads CASSLAGSVRLYEQYF. Here the CDR3 DNA reads TGTGCCAGCAGTTTGGCGGGATCGGTTCGACTCTACGAGCAGTACTTC.

This clonotype has at least ten counts. The chain carries TRBV5-1 and TRBJ2-5; D not resolved. Germline-derived CDR1 and CDR2 are SGHRS and YFSETQ. V lost 0 bases to trimming and J lost 3 bases, with 9 bases between them. The CDR3 runs 14 residues. CDR3 in DNA: TGCGCCAGCAGCTTGGGGCATGTCGAAGAGACCCAGTACTTC. Translation gives CASSLGHVEETQYF. Filled out from reference TRBV5-1 and TRBJ2-5, the complete variable domain reads KAGVTQTPRYLIKTRGQQVTLSCSPISGHRSVSWYQQTPGQGLQFLFEYFSETQRNKGNFPGRFSGRQFSNSRSEMNVSTLELGDSALYLCASSLGHVEETQYFGPGTRLLVL.

At least ten counts were recorded for this clonotype. CDR3 nucleotide sequence: TGTGCCATCAGTGAGCGTAGCGGGATCTCCGAGCAGTACTTC. Amino acid sequence: CAISERSGISEQYF. The rearrangement joins TRBV10-3 to TRBJ2-7; TRBD2 matches at 8 bases. V lost 2 bases to trimming and J lost 6 bases; unmatched junction nucleotides: 6. The CDR3 is made up of 14 amino acids. In germline, CDR1 is ENHRY, CDR2 SYGVKD.

Many counts were recorded for this clonotype. This chain joins TRBV15 and TRBJ2-3, with 8 bases matching TRBD2. Germline-derived CDR1 and CDR2 are LNHNV and YYDKDF (reference sequence). This CDR3 is built from 14 residues. V trimming: 4 bases; J trimming: 5 bases; junction bases outside the gene matches: 5. The CDR3 DNA reads as TGTGCCACCAGCACGGGTAGCGGGATAGATACGCAGTATTTT. Amino acid sequence: CATSTGSGIDTQYF.